Presented here are 27 T cell receptor beta chains from one specimen sequenced in a study of regulatory T cells in long-lasting Graves disease. Combining iRepertoire HTBI primers with Arm-PCR of CDR3 regions, the authors built TCR beta libraries. TCRdb passed the multiplex PCR reads through MiXCR, listing each CDR3 protein once. The table has some 410,000 distinct CDR3 sequences, about 16% seen once. Noted time point: newly diagnosed GD, antithyroid drugs for less than 3 months. Extracted RNA from PBMCs served as the source of the TCR library. This sample was shared with a second study, whose subject was T cells in Graves' hyperthyroidism and ophthalmopathy.

The source material was peripheral blood mononuclear cells (PBMCs), sampled at new diagnosis, from a patient treated with antithyroid drugs. These TCRs come from a young woman with Graves disease.

Ten or more counts support this clonotype. The chain couples TRBV3-1 to TRBJ2-1, with D hard to call. The CDR3 is 13 amino acids. CDR1 LGHDT and CDR2 YNNKEL come from the germline V gene (reference sequence). The V gene lost 1 base and the J gene lost 7 bases, with 8 bases spanning the gap. CDR3 loop: CASSQGPSNEQFF. The DNA of the CDR3 is TGTGCCAGCAGCCAAGGCCCATCGAATGAGCAGTTCTTC.

This clonotype was observed a few times. The V gene is TRBV20-1, the J gene TRBJ2-2; D is unclear. The CDR3 is made up of 12 amino acids. V lost 0 bases and J 7 bases, leaving 6 bases between the germline ends. The germline CDR1 and CDR2 sequences are DFQATT and SNEGSKA (reference sequence). CDR3 sequence reads: CSARDVDGELFF. The CDR3 DNA reads as TGCAGTGCTAGAGATGTGGACGGGGAGCTGTTTTTT.

This clonotype appeared a few times. The chain couples TRBV28 to TRBJ1-2, with D unclear. The CDR3 has 15 amino acids. From germline, CDR1 is MDHEN and CDR2 SYDVKM. Trimming pared 2 bases from V and 1 base from J, leaving 11 bases between. CDR3 sequence: CASSLVAAHNYGYTF. DNA for the CDR3: TGTGCCAGCAGTTTAGTGGCGGCGCATAACTATGGCTACACCTTC.

The chain carries TRBV27 and TRBJ1-1; D gene unclear. The CDR3 runs 15 residues. The V end lost 4 bases, the J end lost 0 bases, and 12 bases lay between the germline ends. Germline assignment: CDR1 MNHEY and CDR2 SMNVEV (reference sequence). The chain's CDR3 is CASSSFPKLNTEAFF. In DNA, the CDR3 is TGTGCCAGCAGTTCATTCCCGAAGCTGAACACTGAAGCTTTCTTT.

J is TRBJ1-2 and V is TRBV20-1; 7 bases are shared with TRBD1. The CDR3 length is 15 residues. V was clipped by 5 bases and J by 3 bases; unmatched bases: 12. Germline values: CDR1 DFQATT, CDR2 SNEGSKA (reference sequence). The CDR3 DNA follows: TGCAGTGCTCTATCCCGGGACAGCTCTCACTATGGCTACACCTTC. Its translation: CSALSRDSSHYGYTF.

This clonotype was found many times. The chain has TRBV10-3 and TRBJ2-1; 10 positions match TRBD2. Losses at the gene ends were 3 bases for V and 5 bases for J; bases not matched to a gene: 7. The CDR3 sequence is 16 residues long. CDR1 and CDR2 from the germline V gene are ENHRY and SYGVKD. For the CDR3, the DNA is TGTGCCATCAGTGATCAGCGGGAGGGCCTTGACAATGAGCAGTTCTTC. Protein product: CAISDQREGLDNEQFF.

The rearrangement joins TRBV27 to TRBJ2-1; D remains ambiguous. The germline CDR1 and CDR2 sequences are MNHEY and SMNVEV (reference sequence). The CDR3 totals 14 residues. Trimming removed 8 bases at V and 0 bases at J, with 11 bases between. CDR3 region: CASWARSSYNEQFF. The CDR3 DNA is TGTGCCAGCTGGGCGCGGAGCTCCTACAATGAGCAGTTCTTC.

This clonotype showed up just a few times. The rearrangement uses TRBV7-2 and TRBJ1-6, with 8 bases identical to TRBD1. CDR1 and CDR2 (germline): SGHTA, FQGNSA. CDR3 length: 15 residues. J was trimmed by 5 bases and V by 5 bases; bases with no gene match: 5. As DNA, the CDR3 is TGTGCCAGCAGCGCCTGGACAGGGAATAATTCACCCCTCCACTTT. Amino acid sequence: CASSAWTGNNSPLHF.

This clonotype was counted at least ten times. The V and J genes are TRBV11-2 and TRBJ2-5; D possibly corresponds to TRBD2 (5 bases). This CDR3 has 16 amino acids. The germline V gene has CDR1 SGHAT and CDR2 FQNNGV. V dropped 4 bases and J dropped 4 bases, with 19 bases sitting between them. The chain's CDR3 is CASSSHLLGVGETQYF. CDR3 nucleotide sequence: TGTGCCAGCAGCTCCCACCTCCTGGGAGTAGGAGAGACCCAGTACTTC. Supplemented by reference TRBV11-2 and TRBJ2-5, the full variable domain reads EAGVAQSPRYKIIEKRQSVAFWCNPISGHATLYWYQQILGQGPKLLIQFQNNGVVDDSQLPKDRFSAERLKGVDSTLKIQPAKLEDSAVYLCASSSHLLGVGETQYFGPGTRLLVL.

This clonotype was recorded at least ten times. The rearrangement uses TRBV28 and TRBJ2-7, with D unresolved. The CDR3 covers 16 residues. V lost 3 bases to trimming and J lost 0 bases, with 15 bases between them. Germline lookup yields CDR1 MDHEN and CDR2 SYDVKM. CDR3 DNA sequence: TGTGCCAGCAGTTTTAATCACCAGCTGCGCTCCTACGAGCAGTACTTC. Translation: CASSFNHQLRSYEQYF.

The rearrangement uses TRBV19 and TRBJ2-3; no definite D call. With 7 bases removed from V and 4 bases from J, the gap between germline ends came to 15 bases. The V gene's germline CDR1 is LNHDA and CDR2 SQIVND (reference sequence). CDR3 length equals 14 residues. The DNA of the CDR3 is TGTGCCAGTAATAGCTGGTCCCGGCCAGATACGCAGTATTTT. It yields the protein CASNSWSRPDTQYF.

Regarding this clonotype: A read error may explain this, as a much larger clone is one base away. The genes are TRBV5-1 and TRBJ2-5; D ambiguous. The length of the CDR3 is 13 residues. Germline V gene data show CDR1 as SGHRS and CDR2 as YFSETQ. CDR3 sequence reads: CVSRLMGEETQYF. CDR3 coding DNA: TGCGTCAGCCGACTCATGGGCGAAGAGACCCAGTACTTC.

The chain recombines TRBV18 with TRBJ2-3, with 12 nucleotides matching TRBD2. The J segment lost 1 base and the V segment lost 8 bases, leaving 7 bases of the junction unmatched. CDR1 and CDR2 from the germline V gene are KGHSH and LQKENI. The CDR3 contains 16 residues. The CDR3 protein is CASRLAGVPRTDTQYF. CDR3 bases: TGTGCCAGCCGACTAGCGGGAGTTCCCCGCACAGATACGCAGTATTTT.

This clonotype was picked up many times. The chain joins TRBV3-1 to TRBJ1-1; possible D gene TRBD1, 6 bases. V lost 7 bases, J lost 4 bases, and 13 bases lay in between. Germline V gene sequence: CDR1 LGHDT, CDR2 YNNKEL (reference sequence). CDR3 size: 13 residues. CDR3 sequence: CASKDSLGTEAFF. The CDR3 DNA reads as TGTGCCAGCAAGGACAGCTTGGGCACTGAAGCTTTCTTT.

The rearrangement joins TRBV18 to TRBJ2-7; weak D call: TRBD2 (6 bases). The V and J ends lost 8 bases and 4 bases respectively, with 18 bases between them. The CDR3 extends over 14 amino acids. From germline, CDR1 is KGHSH and CDR2 LQKENI. The CDR3 DNA follows: TGTGCCAGCACAGCAGTAGCGGAATTATACGAGCAGTACTTC. Protein product: CASTAVAELYEQYF.

This clonotype was picked up many times. The V gene is TRBV28, the J gene TRBJ2-1; unclear D gene. V lost 5 bases and J 6 bases, leaving 11 bases between the germline ends. CDR1 and CDR2 (germline): MDHEN, SYDVKM. This CDR3 is built from 13 residues. CDR3 in amino acids: CASSPSPGNEQFF. The CDR3 DNA follows: TGTGCCAGCAGTCCCTCCCCCGGCAATGAGCAGTTCTTC.

At least ten counts were recorded for this clonotype. This chain connects TRBV24-1 to TRBJ2-2; no definite D call. Germline CDR1 reads KGHDR; CDR2 reads SFDVKD. Trimming took off 4 bases at V and 6 bases at J, with 20 bases between the two ends. The CDR3 covers 17 residues. The CDR3, as DNA: TGTGCCACCAGTGACCCGAACTTCCGACCCACACCCGGGGAGCTGTTTTTT. Translated, it gives CATSDPNFRPTPGELFF.

This clonotype was counted only a few times. The chain recombines TRBV19 with TRBJ1-2; 9 bases are a match to TRBD1. The CDR3 consists of 13 residues. Trimming at V came to 6 bases and at J to 4 bases, leaving 3 bases not matched to a gene. Germline CDR1 and CDR2: LNHDA and SQIVND (reference sequence). CDR3 bases: TGTGCCAGTAGACCGACAGGGGGCTATGGCTACACCTTC. Encoded protein: CASRPTGGYGYTF.

This clonotype was observed many times. CDR3 nucleotide sequence: TGTGCCAGCGAAAAGACGCAGGGGACTGAAGCTTTCTTT. Residues: CASEKTQGTEAFF. The chain is built from TRBV12-3 or TRBV12-4 and TRBJ1-1; TRBD1 might be the D (6 bases). CDR3 length: 13 residues. V dropped 8 bases and J dropped 5 bases, with 15 bases sitting between them.

In its sample, this clonotype was seen many times. This chain connects TRBV10-2 to TRBJ2-1; D might be TRBD2 (5 bases). Between the trimmed V and J ends, which lost 8 bases and 1 base, there was a span of 6 bases. The CDR3 length is 12 residues. Germline CDR1 is WSHSY and CDR2 is SAAADI. Written as DNA, the CDR3 is TGCGCCAGCGGGAGATCCTACAATGAGCAGTTCTTC. Translating gives CASGRSYNEQFF.

In this sample, this clonotype turned up a few times. The chain combines TRBV24-1 with TRBJ2-7; D may be TRBD1 (6 bases). CDR3 length: 14 amino acids. Trimming stripped 3 bases from V and 5 bases from J, with 13 bases between. Germline lookup yields CDR1 KGHDR and CDR2 SFDVKD. The DNA for the CDR3 is TGTGCCACCAGTGATACGCAGGGGCGGAACGAGCAGTACTTC. Its translation is CATSDTQGRNEQYF.

Regarding this clonotype: A read error may be the cause here, since a much bigger clone is one base away. This chain connects TRBV7-8 to TRBJ2-7; no firm D call. V lost 5 bases and J lost 3, with 11 bases in between. Per germline, CDR1 SGHVS and CDR2 FQNEAQ. The CDR3 contains 13 residues. Here the CDR3 reads CASSPWSSYEQYF. CDR3 coding DNA: TGTGCCAGCAGCCCATGGTCCAGCTACGAGCAGTACTTC. Combining the CDR3 with reference TRBV7-8 and TRBJ2-7 gives the whole variable domain GAGVSQSPRYKVAKRGQDVALRCDPISGHVSLFWYQQALGQGPEFLTYFQNEAQLDKSGLPSDRFFAERPEGSVSTLKIQRTQQEDSAVYLCASSPWSSYEQYFGPGTRLTVT.

This clonotype has more than one count but fewer than ten. Given a much more abundant clone one base away, this may be a read error. The chain recombines TRBV5-4 with TRBJ2-2; D possibly matches TRBD1 or TRBD2 (7 bases each). Germline assignment: CDR1 SGHNT and CDR2 YYREEE (reference sequence). Trimming shortened V by 4 bases and J by 6 bases, and 16 bases separated the two germline ends. The CDR3 spans 15 residues. The CDR3 coding sequence is TGTGCCAGCAGCAAGGCAGGGGGGGTGGCCGGGGAGCTGTTTTTT. It translates to CASSKAGGVAGELFF.

This clonotype came up many times. J is TRBJ1-2 and V is TRBV3-1; unclear D gene. Germline values: CDR1 LGHDT, CDR2 YNNKEL (reference sequence). Trimming pared 2 bases from V and 2 bases from J, leaving 6 bases between. The CDR3 loop spans 13 amino acids. The CDR3 DNA is TGTGCCAGCAGCCAAATGGACAACTATGGCTACACCTTC. Its protein product is CASSQMDNYGYTF.

The chain joins TRBV9 to TRBJ2-1; 10 bases agree with TRBD2. J lost 5 bases, V lost 4 bases, and 9 bases had no gene match. The V gene's germline CDR1 is SGDLS and CDR2 YYNGEE. This CDR3 spans 16 amino acids. CDR3 sequence (DNA): TGTGCCAGCAGCTCCCTAGCGGGAGTAGGGAACAATGAGCAGTTCTTC. This encodes CASSSLAGVGNNEQFF.

This clonotype was seen many times. V gene TRBV30 combines with J gene TRBJ1-1; tentative D call: TRBD1 (5 bases). The germline V gene has CDR1 GTSNPN and CDR2 SVGIG (reference sequence). The V end was cut by 3 bases, the J end by 1 base, with 15 bases between. The CDR3 length is 15 residues. The CDR3: CAWSPGPGRNTEAFF. The CDR3 DNA reads TGTGCCTGGAGCCCTGGACCGGGACGGAACACTGAAGCTTTCTTT.

Ten or more counts support this clonotype. The chain recombines TRBV18 with TRBJ2-1; 11 positions match TRBD2. V was clipped by 4 bases and J by 5 bases; unmatched bases: 4. Germline assignment: CDR1 KGHSH and CDR2 LQKENI. The CDR3 runs to 15 residues. The CDR3 DNA reads TGTGCCAGCTCACGACTAGCGGGAAGTGACAATGAGCAGTTCTTC. This translates into CASSRLAGSDNEQFF.